Listed below are T cell receptor beta chains from one sample, sequenced in a study of T cell responses to AZD1222 COVID-19 vaccine. Assay used: immunoSEQ multiplex PCR; TCRdb lists only in-frame clones, some missing. Among roughly 120,000 clones listed, about 90% were seen once. This material consisted of peripheral blood, taken 28 days after the second AZD1222 dose. The source of these receptors is an adult who received the AZD1222 COVID-19 vaccine. The CDR3 runs from the conserved cysteine through the conserved F or W. D genes are given only for firm matches. Clone size is shown for a subset of rows, as once, few, many or a class of expanded clone.

j_call v_call clone_size d_call cdr3_nt cdr3_aa
TRBJ1-6 TRBV1 . . TGCACCAGCAGCCAAGGGGGAGGGGGAGAGGATTCACCCCTCCACTTT CTSSQGGGGEDSPLHF
TRBJ1-4 TRBV19 . . TGTGCCAGTAGTTTTTGGCAGGGAACTAATGAAAAACTGTTTTTT CASSFWQGTNEKLFF
TRBJ1-2 TRBV7-2 . . TGTGCCAGCAGCTTACTTGAGTCTAACTATGGCTACACCTTC CASSLLESNYGYTF
TRBJ1-5 TRBV28 . TRBD1 TGTGCCAGCAGTCTGCGGGGGACAGCCCTGGGCCAGCCCCAGCATTTT CASSLRGTALGQPQHF
TRBJ2-7 TRBV9 . . TGTGCCAGCAGCGTAGGCTACGAGCAGTACTTC CASSVGYEQYF
TRBJ1-2 TRBV3-1/TRBV3-2 . . TGTGCCAGCAGCCAAAGTGGGGGAAGGGTCTATGGCTACACCTTC CASSQSGGRVYGYTF
TRBJ2-7 TRBV6-5 . . TGTGCCAGCAGTCCCGGACTCCTAGGCTACGAGCAGTACTTC CASSPGLLGYEQYF
TRBJ2-3 TRBV3-1/TRBV3-2 . . TGTGCCAGCAGCCAAGGCCAGTGGGACTCCCCGCAGTATTTT CASSQGQWDSPQYF
TRBJ1-6 TRBV6-4 . . TGTGCCAGCAGTGCAGGGATTGCTGGAGGTTCACCCCTCCACTTT CASSAGIAGGSPLHF
TRBJ1-2 TRBV18 . TRBD1 TGTGCCAGCTCAGCCCTTGACAGGGTAATTTATGGCTACACCTTC CASSALDRVIYGYTF
TRBJ1-2 TRBV28 . TRBD1 TGTGCCAGCAGGTACCCCGTCGGGACAGGGGGCGAAATAGGGGCGCATGGCTACACCTTC CASRYPVGTGGEIGAHGYTF
TRBJ1-2 TRBV19 few . TGTGCCAGTAGGGCCCGGGGGTATGGCTACACCTTC CASRARGYGYTF
TRBJ2-1 TRBV2 . . TGTGCCAGCAGTGCAGGTAGGAGCAATGAGCAGTTCTTC CASSAGRSNEQFF
TRBJ1-6 TRBV7-9 . . TGTGCCAGCAGCCAAGCCCTTGGGGGGGGAGGTGATTCACCCCTCCACTTT CASSQALGGGGDSPLHF
TRBJ2-1 TRBV5-4 . TRBD2 TGTGCCAGCAGCTCCCGGACTAGCGGGGGGACCACTTACAATGAGCAGTTCTTC CASSSRTSGGTTYNEQFF